This is a list of T cell receptor beta chains from one sample in a study of blood T cell repertoires in COVID-19. Profiled with immunoSEQ multiplex PCR; TCRdb holds only in-frame clones, not every one. This sample carries 110,000 or so clones, more than 80% of them seen once, and the ten largest clones take under 6%. Material for sequencing was peripheral blood. All receptors come from a woman in her 50s with acute or convalescent COVID-19. CDR3s include the opening cysteine and the closing phenylalanine or tryptophan. D genes are given only for firm matches. Some rows have no size entry. The others give once, few or many, or a class for an expanded clone.

cdr3_aa,cdr3_nt,d_call,v_call,j_call,clone_size
CASSLARTDMNTEAFF,TGTGCCAGCAGTCTAGCCCGGACAGACATGAACACTGAAGCTTTCTTT,-,TRBV27,TRBJ1-1,-
CASSPQENYGYTF,TGTGCCAGCTCCCCACAGGAGAACTATGGCTACACCTTC,-,TRBV6-6,TRBJ1-2,-
CASSMGVGLAVYEQYF,TGTGCCAGTAGTATGGGAGTGGGACTAGCGGTCTACGAGCAGTACTTC,TRBD2,TRBV19,TRBJ2-7,-
CASSQDGGGRTDTQYF,TGCGCCAGCAGCCAAGATGGGGGAGGGCGCACAGATACGCAGTATTTT,TRBD2,TRBV4-3,TRBJ2-3,-
CASSASPFWDTQYF,TGTGCCAGCAGTGCTAGTCCCTTTTGGGATACGCAGTATTTT,-,TRBV28,TRBJ2-3,-
CASKGARGKQPQHF,TGTGCCAGCAAGGGGGCAAGGGGGAAGCAGCCCCAGCATTTT,TRBD1,TRBV2,TRBJ1-5,once
CASCPGDGYNSPLHF,TGTGCCTCGTGCCCAGGGGACGGCTATAATTCACCCCTCCACTTT,-,TRBV6-6,TRBJ1-6,few
CASSEAGLAGSKRSYEQYF,TGTGCCAGCAGTGAAGCGGGACTAGCGGGGTCTAAACGATCCTACGAGCAGTACTTC,TRBD2,TRBV2,TRBJ2-7,-
CASTGTGGNIQYF,TGTGCCAGCACCGGGACAGGGGGGAACATTCAGTACTTC,TRBD1,TRBV2,TRBJ2-4,-
CASSFSLSSGYTF,TGTGCCAGCAGTTTCAGTTTATCCTCTGGCTACACCTTC,-,TRBV28,TRBJ1-2,-
CASSQSIGTVNQPQHF,TGCGCCAGCAGTCAATCGATAGGGACAGTCAATCAGCCCCAGCATTTT,TRBD1,TRBV23-1,TRBJ1-5,-
CASSIGTSGSGNTGELFF,TGTGCCAGTAGTATAGGGACTAGCGGGAGTGGTAACACCGGGGAGCTGTTTTTT,TRBD2,TRBV19,TRBJ2-2,-
CASSIEGDTEAFF,TGTGCCAGTAGTATAGAGGGCGACACTGAAGCTTTCTTT,-,TRBV19,TRBJ1-1,-
CASSIRGPTDTQYF,TGTGCCAGCAGCATAAGAGGGCCCACAGATACGCAGTATTTT,-,TRBV5-4,TRBJ2-3,-
CASWTGQVNTEAFF,TGTGCTAGTTGGACAGGGCAAGTGAACACTGAAGCTTTCTTT,TRBD1,TRBV12-5,TRBJ1-1,few
CAWSQKGSGNTIYF,TGTGCCTGGAGCCAAAAGGGGTCTGGAAACACCATATATTTT,-,TRBV30,TRBJ1-3,-
CASSQLDHWDREETQYF,TGTGCCAGCAGTCAACTCGATCATTGGGACAGGGAAGAGACCCAGTACTTC,TRBD1,TRBV6-6,TRBJ2-5,once
CASSLRGTEAFF,TGTGCCAGCAGCTTGCGAGGAACTGAAGCTTTCTTT,-,TRBV5-4,TRBJ1-1,-
CASSLGGQPQHF,TGTGCCAGCAGCCTCGGCGGTCAGCCCCAGCATTTT,-,TRBV12-3/TRBV12-4,TRBJ1-5,-
CASSFGRDGEQFF,TGTGCCAGCAGTTTCGGCAGGGATGGTGAGCAGTTCTTC,-,TRBV28,TRBJ2-1,-
CASSEGGGPTEAFF,TGTGCCAGCAGTGAAGGCGGGGGCCCCACTGAAGCTTTCTTT,-,TRBV6-1,TRBJ1-1,-
CASSQADLLGQFF,TGTGCCAGCAGCCAAGCAGACCTCCTAGGGCAGTTCTTC,-,TRBV3-1/TRBV3-2,TRBJ2-1,-
CASSSMREGHTPNQPQHF,TGTGCCAGCTCATCAATGAGGGAGGGACACACCCCGAATCAGCCCCAGCATTTT,-,TRBV18,TRBJ1-5,once
CATSDLTRGDGETQYF,TGTGCCACCAGTGACCTTACTCGGGGGGACGGAGAGACCCAGTACTTC,TRBD2,TRBV24-1,TRBJ2-5,once
CASSSPGQGAPGQPQHF,TGCGCCAGCAGTTCGCCGGGACAGGGGGCGCCGGGTCAGCCCCAGCATTTT,TRBD1,TRBV4-1,TRBJ1-5,-
CAREGQMNTEAFF,TGTGCCAGGGAGGGACAGATGAACACTGAAGCTTTCTTT,TRBD1,TRBV2,TRBJ1-1,-
CASSSRGPHEQFF,TGTGCCAGCAGTTCTAGGGGGCCCCATGAGCAGTTCTTC,TRBD1,TRBV12-3/TRBV12-4,TRBJ2-1,-
CASSSLTGGFSPLHF,TGTGCCAGCAGCTCACTAACAGGGGGGTTTTCACCCCTCCACTTT,TRBD1,TRBV7-2,TRBJ1-6,-
CASSFLQGPQFF,TGTGCCAGCAGTTTCCTACAGGGCCCGCAGTTCTTC,-,TRBV27,TRBJ2-1,few
CASSGGNEQFF,TGCGCCAGCAGCGGGGGGAATGAGCAGTTCTTC,-,TRBV5-1,TRBJ2-1,-
CASSQDNSRSEAFF,TGTGCCAGCAGCCAAGATAATTCGAGGTCTGAAGCTTTCTTT,-,TRBV4-2,TRBJ1-1,-
CASSATSGGYEQYF,TGTGCCAGCAGCGCGACTAGCGGGGGTTACGAGCAGTACTTC,TRBD2,TRBV4-2,TRBJ2-7,-
CATRQGETQYF,TGTGCCACCAGACAGGGAGAGACCCAGTACTTC,-,TRBV24-1,TRBJ2-5,-
CASSPGPQGQEKLFF,TGTGCCAGCAGTCCTGGGCCACAGGGACAAGAAAAACTGTTTTTT,-,TRBV13,TRBJ1-4,-